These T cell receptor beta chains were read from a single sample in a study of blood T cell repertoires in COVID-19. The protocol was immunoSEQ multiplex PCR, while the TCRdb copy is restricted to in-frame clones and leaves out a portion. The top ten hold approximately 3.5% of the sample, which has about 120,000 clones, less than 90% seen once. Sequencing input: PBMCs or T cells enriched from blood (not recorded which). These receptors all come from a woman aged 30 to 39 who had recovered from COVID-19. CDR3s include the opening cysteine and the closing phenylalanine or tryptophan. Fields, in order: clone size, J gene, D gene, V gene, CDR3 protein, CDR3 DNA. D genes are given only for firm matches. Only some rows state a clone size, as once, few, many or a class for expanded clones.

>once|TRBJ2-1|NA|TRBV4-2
CASSLDRRTDNEQFF
TGTGCCAGCAGCCTAGACAGGCGCACCGACAATGAGCAGTTCTTC
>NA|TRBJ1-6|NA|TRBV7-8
CASSFRAPGDSPLHF
TGTGCCAGCAGCTTCCGGGCTCCCGGGGATTCACCCCTCCACTTT
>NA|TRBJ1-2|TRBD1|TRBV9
CASSPLTGKDNGGYTF
TGTGCCAGCAGCCCCCTGACAGGGAAGGATAATGGTGGCTACACCTTC
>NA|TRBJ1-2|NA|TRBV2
CASSGTVPAAGYTF
TGTGCCAGCAGTGGGACAGTCCCTGCAGCTGGCTACACCTTC
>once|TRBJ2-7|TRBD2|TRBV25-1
CASSKDSGNSYEQYF
TGTGCCAGCAGTAAGGATAGCGGGAATTCCTACGAGCAGTACTTC
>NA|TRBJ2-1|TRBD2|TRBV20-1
CSAQLAFEQFF
TGCAGTGCTCAACTAGCGTTTGAGCAGTTCTTC
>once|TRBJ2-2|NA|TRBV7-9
CASSSRGTRFRTGELFF
TGTGCCAGCAGCTCCCGAGGGACACGATTCAGGACCGGGGAGCTGTTTTTT
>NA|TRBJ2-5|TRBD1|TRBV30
CAWSGTGWQETQYF
TGTGCCTGGAGTGGGACAGGGTGGCAAGAGACCCAGTACTTC
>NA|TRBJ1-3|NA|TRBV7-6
CASSLSGISGNTIYF
TGTGCCAGCAGCTTATCAGGGATCTCTGGAAACACCATATATTTT
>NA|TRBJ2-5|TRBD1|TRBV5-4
CASSPTGGLQETQYF
TGTGCCAGCAGCCCGACAGGGGGCCTCCAAGAGACCCAGTACTTC
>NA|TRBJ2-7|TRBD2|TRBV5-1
CASSMGLAELYEQYF
TGCGCCAGCAGCATGGGACTAGCGGAACTATACGAGCAGTACTTC
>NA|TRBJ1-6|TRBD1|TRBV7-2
CASSFDATGNGALHF
TGTGCCAGCAGCTTTGACGCGACAGGGAATGGGGCCCTCCACTTT
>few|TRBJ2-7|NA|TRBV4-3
CASSQELEQFYEQYF
TGCGCCAGCAGCCAAGAACTTGAACAGTTTTACGAGCAGTACTTC
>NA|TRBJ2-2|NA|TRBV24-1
CATSDFGQGGELFF
TGTGCCACCAGTGATTTCGGACAAGGCGGGGAGCTGTTTTTT
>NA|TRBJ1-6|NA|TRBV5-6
CASADSRVNSPLHF
TGTGCCAGCGCGGACAGTCGGGTGAATTCACCCCTCCACTTT
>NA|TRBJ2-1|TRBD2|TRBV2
CASSELLAVPYNEQFF
TGTGCCAGCAGTGAACTCCTAGCGGTTCCCTACAATGAGCAGTTCTTC